Listed below are T cell receptor beta chains from one sample, sequenced in a study of blood T cell repertoires in COVID-19. Here immunoSEQ multiplex PCR was the method, and the copy in TCRdb shows in-frame clones only, minus some. The data hold about 59,000 clones, with approximately 80% observed a single time. The sample was peripheral blood. The receptor source for this set is a woman older than 75 with acute or convalescent COVID-19. Each CDR3 is given with its conserved first and last residue. The D gene is left open where the match is weak. A row's size may be missing; if present it is once, few, many or a size class.

j_gene,v_gene,d_gene,abundance,CDR3nt,CDR3aa
TRBJ2-7,TRBV12-2,-,-,TGTGCAAGTCGCTTAGCTCTCTGGGCCGCCTACGAGCAGTACTTC,CASRLALWAAYEQYF
TRBJ2-7,TRBV5-1,TRBD2,-,TGCGCCAGCAGCTTGGTAGCGGGCTCCTACGAGCAGTACTTC,CASSLVAGSYEQYF
TRBJ1-1,TRBV3-1/TRBV3-2,-,-,TGTGCCAGCAGCCAAGATCATCGAGTTCAGAACACTGAAGCTTTCTTT,CASSQDHRVQNTEAFF
TRBJ2-5,TRBV9,TRBD2,-,TGTGCCAGCAGCGCGCTAGCGGGGGGTCAAGAGACCCAGTACTTC,CASSALAGGQETQYF
TRBJ1-5,TRBV15,TRBD1,-,TGTGCCACCAGCGGAAGCCGGGACAGGCCCGATGGGCTTCAGCCCCAGCATTTT,CATSGSRDRPDGLQPQHF
TRBJ2-1,TRBV11-2,-,-,TGTGCCAGCTTCCTTGGTAGCGGTATCTCCTACAATGAGCAGTTCTTC,CASFLGSGISYNEQFF
TRBJ1-6,TRBV3-1/TRBV3-2,-,-,TGTGCCAGCAGCCCTGGTTTGACAGGCGGGTCACCCCTCCACTTT,CASSPGLTGGSPLHF
TRBJ1-1,TRBV6-6,-,-,TGTGCCAGCAGGGGCGCGGGGGCCAACACTGAAGCTTTCTTT,CASRGAGANTEAFF
TRBJ2-7,TRBV7-6,-,-,TGTGCCAGCAGCTTATTCACCCCCGGGCCGGGAACTCCCTACGAGCAGTACTTC,CASSLFTPGPGTPYEQYF
TRBJ1-5,TRBV5-4,TRBD1,-,TGTGCCAGCAGCTTGGGTGGGGACAGAGGTGGAAGCAATCAGCCCCAGCATTTT,CASSLGGDRGGSNQPQHF
TRBJ2-1,TRBV7-2,-,once,TGTGCCAGCAGCCCCCGGCGGAAGAGTGAGCAGTTCTTC,CASSPRRKSEQFF
TRBJ1-3,TRBV5-1,-,few,TGCGCCAGCAGCTTCGGCGGGGGAAACACCATATATTTT,CASSFGGGNTIYF
TRBJ2-7,TRBV3-1/TRBV3-2,TRBD1,-,TGTGCCAGCAGCCAGGGACAGGGGGTATACGAGCAGTACTTC,CASSQGQGVYEQYF